This TCR beta chain appears in the sequencing data of a study of graft-versus-host responses after intestinal transplantation. About the research overall: Multivisceral, liver-intestinal, or isolated intestinal transplants were received by the recipients. Every transplant recipient was induced with anti-thymocyte globulin, then maintained on tacrolimus and steroids for roughly 3 years. General study points: Ileal or blood samples showed some GvH clones first, and such clones were also found in recipient marrow.

Note on this clone: Its antigen is unidentified.

Clones were read by immunoSEQ multiplex PCR, and TCRdb kept only the in-frame ones, dropping some. The repertoire holds roughly 11,000 clones, with more than 70% as singletons. The germline gives CDR1 MNHNS, CDR2 SASEGT. Trimming removed 6 bases at V and 6 bases at J, with 18 bases between. The CDR3 loop spans 15 amino acids. The J gene is TRBJ2-1, the V gene TRBV6-1, with D possibly being TRBD1 or TRBD2 (6 bases each). The sequence was obtained from a human patient who received an intestinal transplant, so some T cells may come from the graft donor. The sequences come from PBMCs, collected roughly 74 weeks after intestinal transplant. As DNA, the CDR3 is TGTGCCAGCAGCCCTAGCGTCCTAGGGGGCAATGAGCAGTTCTTC. Its protein product is CASSPSVLGGNEQFF.